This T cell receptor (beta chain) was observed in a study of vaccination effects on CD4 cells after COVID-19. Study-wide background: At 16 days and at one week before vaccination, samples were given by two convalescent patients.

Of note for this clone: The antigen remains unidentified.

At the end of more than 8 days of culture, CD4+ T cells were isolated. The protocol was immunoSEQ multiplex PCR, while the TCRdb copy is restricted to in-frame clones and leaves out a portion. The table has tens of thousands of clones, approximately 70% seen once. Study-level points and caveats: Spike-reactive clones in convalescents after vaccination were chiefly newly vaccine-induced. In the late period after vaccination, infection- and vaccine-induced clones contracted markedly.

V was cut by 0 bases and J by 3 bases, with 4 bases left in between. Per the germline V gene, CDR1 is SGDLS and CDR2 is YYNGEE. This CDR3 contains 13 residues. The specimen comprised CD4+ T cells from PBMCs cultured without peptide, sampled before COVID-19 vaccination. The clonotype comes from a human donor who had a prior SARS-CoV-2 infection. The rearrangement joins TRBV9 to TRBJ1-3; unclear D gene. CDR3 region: CASSVGYGNTIYF. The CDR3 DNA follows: TGTGCCAGCAGCGTAGGGTATGGAAACACCATATATTTT.